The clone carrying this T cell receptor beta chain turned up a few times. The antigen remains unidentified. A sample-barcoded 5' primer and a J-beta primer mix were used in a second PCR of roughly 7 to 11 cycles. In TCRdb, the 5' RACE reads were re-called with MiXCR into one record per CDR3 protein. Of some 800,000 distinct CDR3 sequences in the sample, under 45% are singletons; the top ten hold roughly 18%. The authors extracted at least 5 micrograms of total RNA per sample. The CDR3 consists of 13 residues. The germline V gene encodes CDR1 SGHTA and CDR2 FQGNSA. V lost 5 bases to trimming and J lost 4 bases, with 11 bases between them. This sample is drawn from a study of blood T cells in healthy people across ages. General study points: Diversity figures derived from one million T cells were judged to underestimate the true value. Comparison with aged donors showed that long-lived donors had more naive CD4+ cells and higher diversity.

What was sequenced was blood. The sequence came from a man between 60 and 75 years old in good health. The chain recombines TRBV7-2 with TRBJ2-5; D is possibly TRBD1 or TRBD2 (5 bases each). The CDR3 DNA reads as TGTGCCAGCAGCGGGGGACGGGCAGAGACCCAGTACTTC. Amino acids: CASSGGRAETQYF.